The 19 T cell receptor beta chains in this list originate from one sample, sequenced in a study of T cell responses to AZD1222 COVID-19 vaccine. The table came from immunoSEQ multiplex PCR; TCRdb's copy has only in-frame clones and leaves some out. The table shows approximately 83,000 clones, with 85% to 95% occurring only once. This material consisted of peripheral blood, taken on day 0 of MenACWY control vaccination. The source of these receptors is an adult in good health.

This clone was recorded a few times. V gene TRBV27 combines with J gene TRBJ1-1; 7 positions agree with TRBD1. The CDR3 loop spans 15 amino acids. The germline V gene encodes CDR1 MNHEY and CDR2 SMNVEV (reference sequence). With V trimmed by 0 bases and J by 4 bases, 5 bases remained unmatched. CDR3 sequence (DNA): TGTGCCAGCAGTTTATCGCGGCAGGGGGGCACTGAAGCTTTCTTT. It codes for CASSLSRQGGTEAFF.

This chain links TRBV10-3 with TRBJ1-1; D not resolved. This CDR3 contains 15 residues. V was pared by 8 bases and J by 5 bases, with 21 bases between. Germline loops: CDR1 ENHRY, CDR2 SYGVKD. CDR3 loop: CAIGSNIAGITEAFF. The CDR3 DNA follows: TGTGCCATCGGCTCAAACATAGCGGGGATTACTGAAGCTTTCTTT.

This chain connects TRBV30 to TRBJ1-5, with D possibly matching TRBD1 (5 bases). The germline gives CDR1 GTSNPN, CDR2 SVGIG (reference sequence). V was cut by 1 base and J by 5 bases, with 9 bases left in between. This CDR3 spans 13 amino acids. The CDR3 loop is CAWSAGSHQPQHF. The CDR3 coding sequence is TGTGCCTGGAGTGCAGGGTCACATCAGCCCCAGCATTTT.

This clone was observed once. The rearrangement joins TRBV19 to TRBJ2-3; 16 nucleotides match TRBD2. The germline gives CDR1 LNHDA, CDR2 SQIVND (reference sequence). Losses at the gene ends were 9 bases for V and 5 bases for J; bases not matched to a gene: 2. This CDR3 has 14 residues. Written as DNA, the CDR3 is TGTGCCAGCGGGACTAGCGGGAGGGGAGATACGCAGTATTTT. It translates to CASGTSGRGDTQYF.

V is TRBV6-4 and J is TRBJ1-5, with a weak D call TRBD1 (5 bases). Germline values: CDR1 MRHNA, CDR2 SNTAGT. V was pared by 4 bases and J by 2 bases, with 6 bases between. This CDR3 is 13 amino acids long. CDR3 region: CASSGGGNQPQHF. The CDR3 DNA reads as TGTGCCAGCAGTGGGGGGGGCAATCAGCCCCAGCATTTT.

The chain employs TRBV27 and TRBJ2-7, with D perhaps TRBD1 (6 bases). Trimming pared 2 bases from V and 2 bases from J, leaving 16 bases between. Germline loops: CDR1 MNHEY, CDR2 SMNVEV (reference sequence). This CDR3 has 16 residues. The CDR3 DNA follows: TGTGCCAGCAGTTTAACCCGACAGGCCATTGCCTACGAGCAGTACTTC. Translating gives CASSLTRQAIAYEQYF.

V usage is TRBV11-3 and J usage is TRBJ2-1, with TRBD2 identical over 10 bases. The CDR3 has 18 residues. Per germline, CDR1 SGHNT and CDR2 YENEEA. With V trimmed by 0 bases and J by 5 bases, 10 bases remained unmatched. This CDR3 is CASSLESSGSTYNNEQFF. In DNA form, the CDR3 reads TGTGCCAGCAGCTTAGAGTCTAGCGGGAGTACCTACAACAATGAGCAGTTCTTC.

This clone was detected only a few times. The CDR3 is CASSPPQENEQFF. The CDR3 coding sequence is TGTGCCAGCTCACCACCCCAAGAGAATGAGCAGTTCTTC. The chain has TRBV18 and TRBJ2-1; D unresolved. Trimming removed 0 bases at V and 7 bases at J, with 7 bases between. The CDR3 loop spans 13 amino acids. The germline V gene encodes CDR1 KGHSH and CDR2 LQKENI.

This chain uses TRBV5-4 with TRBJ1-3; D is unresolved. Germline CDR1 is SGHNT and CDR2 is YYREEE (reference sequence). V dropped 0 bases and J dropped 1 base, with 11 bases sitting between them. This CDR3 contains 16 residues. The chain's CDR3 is CASSLAGVESGNTIYF. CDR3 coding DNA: TGTGCCAGCAGCTTGGCCGGCGTTGAATCTGGAAACACCATATATTTT.

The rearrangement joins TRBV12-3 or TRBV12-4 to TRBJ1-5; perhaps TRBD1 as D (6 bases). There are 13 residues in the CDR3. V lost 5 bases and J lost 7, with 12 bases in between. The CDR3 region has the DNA TGTGCCAGCAGTCCGCGGGGGGCCCAGCCCCAGCATTTT. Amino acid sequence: CASSPRGAQPQHF.

The CDR3 DNA reads as TGTGCCAGCAGCTTAGGTCCGACCTATGGCTACACCTTC. Its protein product is CASSLGPTYGYTF. The V gene is TRBV11-2, the J gene TRBJ1-2; D unclear. Germline V lookup: CDR1 SGHAT, CDR2 FQNNGV. CDR3 size: 13 residues. The germline V and J ends were trimmed by 1 base and 4 bases, with 7 bases remaining between them. Drawing the rest from reference TRBV11-2 and TRBJ1-2, the complete variable domain is EAGVAQSPRYKIIEKRQSVAFWCNPISGHATLYWYQQILGQGPKLLIQFQNNGVVDDSQLPKDRFSAERLKGVDSTLKIQPAKLEDSAVYLCASSLGPTYGYTFGSGTRLTVV.

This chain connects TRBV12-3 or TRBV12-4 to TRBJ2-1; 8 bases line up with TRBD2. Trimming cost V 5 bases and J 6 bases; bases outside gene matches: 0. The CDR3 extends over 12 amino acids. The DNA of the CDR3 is TGTGCCAGCAGTAGCGGGAGCAATGAGCAGTTCTTC. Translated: CASSSGSNEQFF.

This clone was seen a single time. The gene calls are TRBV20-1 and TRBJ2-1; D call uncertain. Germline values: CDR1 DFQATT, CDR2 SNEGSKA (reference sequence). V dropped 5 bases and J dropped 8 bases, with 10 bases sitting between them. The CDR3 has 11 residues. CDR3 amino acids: CSAGKRDEQFF. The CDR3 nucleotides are TGCAGTGCTGGGAAAAGGGATGAGCAGTTCTTC.

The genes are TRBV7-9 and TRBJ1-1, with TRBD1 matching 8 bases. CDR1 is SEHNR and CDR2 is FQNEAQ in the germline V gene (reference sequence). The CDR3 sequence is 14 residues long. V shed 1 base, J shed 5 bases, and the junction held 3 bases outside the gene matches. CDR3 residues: CASSLVQGATEAFF. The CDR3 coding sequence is TGTGCCAGCAGCTTAGTCCAGGGGGCGACTGAAGCTTTCTTT.

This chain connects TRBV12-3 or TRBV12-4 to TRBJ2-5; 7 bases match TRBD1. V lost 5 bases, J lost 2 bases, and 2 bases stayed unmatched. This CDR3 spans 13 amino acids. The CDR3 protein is CASSRDSQETQYF. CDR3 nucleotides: TGTGCCAGCAGTCGGGACAGTCAAGAGACCCAGTACTTC.

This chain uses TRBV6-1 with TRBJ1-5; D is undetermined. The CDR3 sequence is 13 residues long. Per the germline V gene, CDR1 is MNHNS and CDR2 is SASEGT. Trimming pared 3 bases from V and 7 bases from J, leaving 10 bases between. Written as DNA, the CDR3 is TGTGCCAGCAGTGAGGCGTTCGACCAGCCCCAGCATTTT. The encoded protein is CASSEAFDQPQHF.

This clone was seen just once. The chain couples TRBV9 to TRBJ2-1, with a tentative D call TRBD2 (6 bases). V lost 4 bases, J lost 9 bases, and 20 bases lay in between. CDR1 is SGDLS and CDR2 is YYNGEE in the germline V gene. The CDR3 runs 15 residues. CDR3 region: CASSPGSSGLAEQFF. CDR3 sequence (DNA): TGTGCCAGCAGCCCTGGCAGTAGCGGACTGGCTGAGCAGTTCTTC.

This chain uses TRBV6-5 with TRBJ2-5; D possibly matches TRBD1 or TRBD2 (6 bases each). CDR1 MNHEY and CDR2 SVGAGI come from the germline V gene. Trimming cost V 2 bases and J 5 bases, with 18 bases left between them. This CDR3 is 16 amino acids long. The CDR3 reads CASSYPRTVREETQYF. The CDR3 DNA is TGTGCCAGCAGTTACCCGCGGACAGTCCGGGAGGAGACCCAGTACTTC.

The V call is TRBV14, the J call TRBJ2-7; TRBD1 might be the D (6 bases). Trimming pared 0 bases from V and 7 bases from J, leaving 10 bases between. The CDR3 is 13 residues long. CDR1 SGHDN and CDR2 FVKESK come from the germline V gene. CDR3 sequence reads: CASSQELRGEQYF. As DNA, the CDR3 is TGTGCCAGCAGCCAAGAGTTAAGGGGGGAGCAGTACTTC.